The clone carrying this T cell receptor beta chain was detected only once. The CDR3 is 16 residues long. CDR1 SGHTS and CDR2 YDEGEE come from the germline V gene. The junction had 9 bases not matched to a gene; V was cut back by 4 bases and J by 2 bases. Sequenced by immunoSEQ multiplex PCR; TCRdb stores in-frame clones only, minus some. The table lists almost 300,000 clones, more than 85% of them singletons, with 1% to 1.5% in the top ten. This sample is drawn from a study of blood T cell repertoires in COVID-19. Overall study context: Whether acute or convalescent, the COVID-19 samples came from the United States, Italy and Spain. PBMCs, B-cell-depleted T cells, or T cells provided the cDNA or gDNA that made up the material.

This receptor was obtained from a man aged 65 to 79 with acute or convalescent COVID-19. Sequencing input: peripheral blood. This chain joins TRBV5-8 and TRBJ2-3; 8 nucleotides match TRBD1. The CDR3 here is CASSPWGQANTDTQYF. CDR3 bases: TGTGCCAGCAGCCCGTGGGGACAGGCCAACACAGATACGCAGTATTTT.